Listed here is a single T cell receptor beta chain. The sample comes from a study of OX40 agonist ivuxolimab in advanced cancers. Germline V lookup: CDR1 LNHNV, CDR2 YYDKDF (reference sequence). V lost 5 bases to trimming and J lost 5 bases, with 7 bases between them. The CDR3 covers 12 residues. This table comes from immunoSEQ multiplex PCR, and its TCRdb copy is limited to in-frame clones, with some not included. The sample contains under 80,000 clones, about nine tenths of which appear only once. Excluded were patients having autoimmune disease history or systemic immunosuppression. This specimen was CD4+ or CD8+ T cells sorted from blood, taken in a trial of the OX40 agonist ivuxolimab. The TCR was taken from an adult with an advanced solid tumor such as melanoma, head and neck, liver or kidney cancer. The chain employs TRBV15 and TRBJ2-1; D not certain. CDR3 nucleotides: TGTGCCACCAGCCCCGCGAACAATGAGCAGTTCTTC. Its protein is CATSPANNEQFF.